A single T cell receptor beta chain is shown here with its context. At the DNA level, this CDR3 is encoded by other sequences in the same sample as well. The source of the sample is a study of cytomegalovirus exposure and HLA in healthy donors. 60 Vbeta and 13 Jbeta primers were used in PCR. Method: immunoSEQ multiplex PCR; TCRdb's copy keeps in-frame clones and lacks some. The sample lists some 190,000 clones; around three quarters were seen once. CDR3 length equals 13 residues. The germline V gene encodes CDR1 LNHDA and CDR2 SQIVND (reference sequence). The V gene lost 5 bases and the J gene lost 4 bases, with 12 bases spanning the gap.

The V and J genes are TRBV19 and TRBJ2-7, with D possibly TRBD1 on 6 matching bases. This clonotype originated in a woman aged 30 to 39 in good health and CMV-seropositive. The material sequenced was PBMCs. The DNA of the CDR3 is TGTGCCAGTAGTTTACAGGGAGCGTACGAGCAGTACTTC. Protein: CASSLQGAYEQYF.